A selection of T cell receptor beta chains follows, all from one sample in a study of blood T cell repertoires in COVID-19. Here immunoSEQ multiplex PCR was the method, and the copy in TCRdb shows in-frame clones only, minus some. The sample includes 130,000 to 150,000 clones, about 89% of them seen just once. The sample was peripheral blood. The receptors were sampled from a man between 50 and 59 years old who had recovered from COVID-19. The CDR3 runs from the conserved cysteine through the conserved F or W. The order of the fields is J gene, V gene, D gene, clone size, CDR3 protein, CDR3 DNA. D genes are given only for firm matches. A row's size may be missing; if present it is once, few, many or a size class.

j_gene: TRBJ2-3
v_gene: TRBV10-3
d_gene: NA
abundance: NA
CDR3aa: CAISDGGSTDTQYF
CDR3nt: TGTGCCATCAGTGATGGCGGGAGCACAGATACGCAGTATTTT

j_gene: TRBJ2-3
v_gene: TRBV15
d_gene: TRBD2
abundance: NA
CDR3aa: CATGSGGDTDTQYF
CDR3nt: TGTGCCACCGGTAGCGGGGGGGACACAGATACGCAGTATTTT

j_gene: TRBJ1-6
v_gene: TRBV6-1
d_gene: NA
abundance: NA
CDR3aa: CASSEGGGIRRNSPLHF
CDR3nt: TGTGCCAGCAGTGAAGGAGGGGGAATACGGAGGAATTCACCCCTCCACTTT

j_gene: TRBJ2-7
v_gene: TRBV15
d_gene: TRBD2
abundance: NA
CDR3aa: CATSRAGGGEQYF
CDR3nt: TGTGCCACCAGCAGAGCCGGGGGGGGCGAGCAGTACTTC

j_gene: TRBJ2-2
v_gene: TRBV6-1
d_gene: TRBD1
abundance: NA
CDR3aa: CASSEMLGQGGTGTGELFF
CDR3nt: TGTGCCAGCAGTGAAATGCTGGGACAGGGGGGCACCGGGACCGGGGAGCTGTTTTTT

j_gene: TRBJ1-1
v_gene: TRBV5-4
d_gene: NA
abundance: NA
CDR3aa: CASSSTVSNTEAFF
CDR3nt: TGTGCCAGCAGCTCCACAGTATCCAACACTGAAGCTTTCTTT

j_gene: TRBJ2-2
v_gene: TRBV6-6
d_gene: NA
abundance: NA
CDR3aa: CASIAPGLSTGELFF
CDR3nt: TGTGCCAGCATCGCCCCTGGCCTGTCCACCGGGGAGCTGTTTTTT

j_gene: TRBJ1-1
v_gene: TRBV18
d_gene: TRBD1
abundance: once
CDR3aa: CASSPGQLMNTEAFF
CDR3nt: TGTGCCAGCTCACCGGGACAGCTCATGAACACTGAAGCTTTCTTT

j_gene: TRBJ1-1
v_gene: TRBV29-1
d_gene: TRBD1
abundance: NA
CDR3aa: CSVHRGTEAFF
CDR3nt: TGCAGCGTTCACAGGGGGACTGAAGCTTTCTTT

j_gene: TRBJ2-3
v_gene: TRBV15
d_gene: NA
abundance: NA
CDR3aa: CATSYLFGPTDTQYF
CDR3nt: TGTGCCACCAGTTACCTCTTTGGGCCCACAGATACGCAGTATTTT

j_gene: TRBJ2-3
v_gene: TRBV5-1
d_gene: NA
abundance: NA
CDR3aa: CASSLAGTPTSTDTQYF
CDR3nt: TGCGCCAGCAGCTTGGCCGGGACTCCTACTAGCACAGATACGCAGTATTTT

j_gene: TRBJ2-2
v_gene: TRBV4-3
d_gene: TRBD2
abundance: NA
CDR3aa: CASSAGLAGARGELFF
CDR3nt: TGCGCCAGCAGCGCGGGACTAGCGGGGGCCCGCGGGGAGCTGTTTTTT

j_gene: TRBJ2-7
v_gene: TRBV5-1
d_gene: NA
abundance: NA
CDR3aa: CASSLGSGGEQYF
CDR3nt: TGCGCCAGCAGCTTGGGGTCCGGGGGCGAGCAGTACTTC

j_gene: TRBJ1-4
v_gene: TRBV7-9
d_gene: NA
abundance: NA
CDR3aa: CASSGPRGRGNEKLFF
CDR3nt: TGTGCCAGCAGCGGCCCGCGGGGGCGAGGTAATGAAAAACTGTTTTTT

j_gene: TRBJ1-3
v_gene: TRBV4-1
d_gene: NA
abundance: NA
CDR3aa: CASSQPITEPGNTIYF
CDR3nt: TGCGCCAGCAGCCAACCGATCACAGAACCTGGAAACACCATATATTTT

j_gene: TRBJ1-4
v_gene: TRBV6-1
d_gene: NA
abundance: NA
CDR3aa: CASGRDLATNEKLFF
CDR3nt: TGTGCCAGCGGAAGAGACTTAGCGACTAATGAAAAACTGTTTTTT

j_gene: TRBJ2-7
v_gene: TRBV7-2
d_gene: NA
abundance: NA
CDR3aa: CASSLDSITLRDEQYF
CDR3nt: TGTGCCAGCAGCTTAGATTCAATCACCTTGAGGGACGAGCAGTACTTC

j_gene: TRBJ1-2
v_gene: TRBV5-5
d_gene: TRBD1
abundance: NA
CDR3aa: CASSLDGDSGFGYTF
CDR3nt: TGTGCCAGCAGCTTGGATGGGGACAGTGGTTTCGGCTACACCTTC

j_gene: TRBJ2-3
v_gene: TRBV7-4
d_gene: NA
abundance: NA
CDR3aa: CASSRRDSSTQYF
CDR3nt: TGTGCCAGCAGCCGGCGGGACTCCTCAACGCAGTATTTT

j_gene: TRBJ2-2
v_gene: TRBV6-6
d_gene: TRBD2
abundance: NA
CDR3aa: CASSYSAGGNTGELFF
CDR3nt: TGTGCCAGCAGTTACTCGGCGGGGGGGAACACCGGGGAGCTGTTTTTT

j_gene: TRBJ2-1
v_gene: TRBV6-2/TRBV6-3
d_gene: NA
abundance: NA
CDR3aa: CASSVTPVSYNEQFF
CDR3nt: TGTGCCAGCAGTGTGACACCAGTCTCCTACAATGAGCAGTTCTTC

j_gene: TRBJ1-1
v_gene: TRBV4-3
d_gene: NA
abundance: NA
CDR3aa: CASSQEVGGAGRTEAFF
CDR3nt: TGCGCCAGCAGCCAAGAGGTTGGGGGGGCGGGTCGCACTGAAGCTTTCTTT

j_gene: TRBJ2-2
v_gene: TRBV7-3
d_gene: TRBD1
abundance: NA
CDR3aa: CASSPDRGNTGELFF
CDR3nt: TGTGCCAGCAGCCCGGACAGGGGCAACACCGGGGAGCTGTTTTTT

j_gene: TRBJ2-1
v_gene: TRBV9
d_gene: NA
abundance: NA
CDR3aa: CASSASYNEQFF
CDR3nt: TGTGCCAGCAGCGCGAGTTACAATGAGCAGTTCTTC

j_gene: TRBJ1-1
v_gene: TRBV12-3/TRBV12-4
d_gene: NA
abundance: NA
CDR3aa: CASSGQMGTEAFF
CDR3nt: TGTGCCAGCAGTGGACAGATGGGCACTGAAGCTTTCTTT

j_gene: TRBJ2-7
v_gene: TRBV28
d_gene: NA
abundance: NA
CDR3aa: CASSFRGTSYEQYF
CDR3nt: TGTGCCAGCAGTTTCCGGGGGACCTCCTACGAGCAGTACTTC

j_gene: TRBJ2-7
v_gene: TRBV5-5
d_gene: NA
abundance: NA
CDR3aa: CASSLAGDRSYEQYF
CDR3nt: TGTGCCAGCAGCTTGGCAGGGGATAGGTCCTACGAGCAGTACTTC

j_gene: TRBJ1-4
v_gene: TRBV2
d_gene: NA
abundance: NA
CDR3aa: CASTSSGGEKLFF
CDR3nt: TGTGCCAGCACGAGTAGTGGAGGGGAAAAACTGTTTTTT

j_gene: TRBJ2-2
v_gene: TRBV11-2
d_gene: NA
abundance: NA
CDR3aa: CASSPLLPPGTGELFF
CDR3nt: TGTGCCAGCAGCCCTCTGTTGCCCCCAGGCACCGGGGAGCTGTTTTTT

j_gene: TRBJ2-1
v_gene: TRBV10-3
d_gene: TRBD2
abundance: NA
CDR3aa: CAIMAVGGADNEQFF
CDR3nt: TGTGCCATCATGGCGGTCGGGGGGGCGGACAATGAGCAGTTCTTC

j_gene: TRBJ2-2
v_gene: TRBV7-7
d_gene: NA
abundance: NA
CDR3aa: CASSLVRVPNTGELFF
CDR3nt: TGTGCTAGCAGCTTAGTGAGAGTCCCGAACACCGGGGAGCTGTTTTTT

j_gene: TRBJ1-1
v_gene: TRBV10-3
d_gene: TRBD1
abundance: NA
CDR3aa: CAISGQGVAEAFF
CDR3nt: TGTGCCATCAGCGGACAGGGTGTCGCTGAAGCTTTCTTT

j_gene: TRBJ1-1
v_gene: TRBV29-1
d_gene: NA
abundance: NA
CDR3aa: CSVGVGGVAFF
CDR3nt: TGCAGCGTTGGAGTAGGGGGAGTAGCTTTCTTT

j_gene: TRBJ1-1
v_gene: TRBV6-5
d_gene: TRBD1
abundance: once
CDR3aa: CASSPDRGRNEAFF
CDR3nt: TGTGCCAGCAGCCCGGACAGGGGGAGAAATGAAGCTTTCTTT

j_gene: TRBJ1-5
v_gene: TRBV27
d_gene: NA
abundance: NA
CDR3aa: CASSLGGGDFNQPQHF
CDR3nt: TGTGCCAGCAGTTTGGGAGGGGGAGATTTTAATCAGCCCCAGCATTTT

j_gene: TRBJ1-2
v_gene: TRBV4-3
d_gene: NA
abundance: NA
CDR3aa: CASSQEGDGDGYTF
CDR3nt: TGCGCCAGCAGCCAGGAAGGGGATGGTGATGGCTACACCTTC

j_gene: TRBJ2-5
v_gene: TRBV25-1
d_gene: TRBD2
abundance: NA
CDR3aa: CASSPLAGVLQETQYF
CDR3nt: TGTGCCAGCAGTCCACTAGCGGGGGTCCTGCAAGAGACCCAGTACTTC

j_gene: TRBJ1-1
v_gene: TRBV2
d_gene: TRBD1
abundance: NA
CDR3aa: CASRERTGVGEAFF
CDR3nt: TGTGCCAGCAGAGAGAGGACAGGAGTCGGTGAAGCTTTCTTT

j_gene: TRBJ1-4
v_gene: TRBV15
d_gene: NA
abundance: NA
CDR3aa: CATSGRGANEKLFF
CDR3nt: TGTGCCACCTCCGGGCGGGGGGCTAATGAAAAACTGTTTTTT

j_gene: TRBJ1-4
v_gene: TRBV12-5
d_gene: TRBD1
abundance: NA
CDR3aa: CASGLKLPGTDNVRLFF
CDR3nt: TGTGCTAGTGGTTTGAAACTACCCGGGACAGACAACGTACGACTGTTTTTT

j_gene: TRBJ2-2
v_gene: TRBV11-1
d_gene: NA
abundance: NA
CDR3aa: CASSLPDSYTGELFF
CDR3nt: TGTGCCAGCAGCCTACCGGATAGCTACACCGGGGAGCTGTTTTTT

j_gene: TRBJ2-1
v_gene: TRBV6-6
d_gene: TRBD2
abundance: NA
CDR3aa: CASSYQRGGSGEQFF
CDR3nt: TGTGCCAGCAGTTACCAGCGGGGAGGGTCCGGTGAGCAGTTCTTC

j_gene: TRBJ1-2
v_gene: TRBV19
d_gene: NA
abundance: NA
CDR3aa: CASSSPVTGNYGYTF
CDR3nt: TGTGCCAGTAGTTCCCCGGTGACAGGCAACTATGGCTACACCTTC

j_gene: TRBJ2-6
v_gene: TRBV4-1
d_gene: NA
abundance: NA
CDR3aa: CASSPLGTKRESGANVLTF
CDR3nt: TGCGCCAGCAGCCCCCTCGGGACAAAGCGGGAATCTGGGGCCAACGTCCTGACTTTC

j_gene: TRBJ1-2
v_gene: TRBV11-2
d_gene: TRBD1
abundance: few
CDR3aa: CASSLPGQGAWGYTF
CDR3nt: TGTGCCAGCAGCCTCCCGGGACAGGGGGCGTGGGGCTACACCTTC

j_gene: TRBJ1-1
v_gene: TRBV11-2
d_gene: TRBD1
abundance: NA
CDR3aa: CASSIGGWGQDKRDTEAFF
CDR3nt: TGTGCCAGCAGCATAGGGGGTTGGGGACAGGACAAGCGGGACACTGAAGCTTTCTTT

j_gene: TRBJ1-2
v_gene: TRBV18
d_gene: TRBD1
abundance: NA
CDR3aa: CASSPDRGRNYGYTF
CDR3nt: TGTGCCAGCTCACCGGACAGGGGGCGCAACTATGGCTACACCTTC

j_gene: TRBJ2-3
v_gene: TRBV7-9
d_gene: TRBD1
abundance: NA
CDR3aa: CASSLGGTGTDTQYF
CDR3nt: TGTGCCAGCAGCTTAGGCGGGACAGGGACAGATACGCAGTATTTT

j_gene: TRBJ2-3
v_gene: TRBV5-5
d_gene: NA
abundance: NA
CDR3aa: CASSQTRDTQYF
CDR3nt: TGTGCCAGCAGCCAGACTAGGGATACGCAGTATTTT

j_gene: TRBJ1-1
v_gene: TRBV5-4
d_gene: TRBD1
abundance: few
CDR3aa: CASSSTGAGGNTEAFF
CDR3nt: TGTGCCAGCAGCTCAACAGGGGCGGGAGGGAACACTGAAGCTTTCTTT

j_gene: TRBJ2-2
v_gene: TRBV29-1
d_gene: TRBD2
abundance: NA
CDR3aa: CSVGLAGGTGGELFF
CDR3nt: TGCAGCGTTGGACTAGCGGGGGGTACGGGCGGGGAGCTGTTTTTT

j_gene: TRBJ1-1
v_gene: TRBV30
d_gene: NA
abundance: NA
CDR3aa: CAWHRLPGLMRNTEAFF
CDR3nt: TGTGCCTGGCATAGACTCCCGGGACTCATGAGGAACACTGAAGCTTTCTTT

j_gene: TRBJ2-1
v_gene: TRBV7-2
d_gene: TRBD2
abundance: NA
CDR3aa: CASSFAGLEGGEQFF
CDR3nt: TGTGCCAGCAGCTTTGCCGGACTAGAAGGTGGTGAGCAGTTCTTC

j_gene: TRBJ2-2
v_gene: TRBV3-1/TRBV3-2
d_gene: TRBD2
abundance: NA
CDR3aa: CASSQGLAGGNTGELFF
CDR3nt: TGTGCCAGCAGCCAGGGACTAGCGGGGGGGAACACCGGGGAGCTGTTTTTT

j_gene: TRBJ2-7
v_gene: TRBV11-3
d_gene: TRBD1
abundance: NA
CDR3aa: CASGGDSYEQYF
CDR3nt: TGTGCCAGCGGTGGGGACAGCTACGAGCAGTACTTC

j_gene: TRBJ2-2
v_gene: TRBV3-1/TRBV3-2
d_gene: TRBD1
abundance: NA
CDR3aa: CASSPARTGRTGELFF
CDR3nt: TGTGCCAGCAGCCCCGCCCGGACAGGGAGGACCGGGGAGCTGTTTTTT

j_gene: TRBJ1-1
v_gene: TRBV19
d_gene: NA
abundance: NA
CDR3aa: CASSSRGVRDPNTEAFF
CDR3nt: TGTGCCAGTAGTTCCCGAGGTGTGCGGGACCCGAACACTGAAGCTTTCTTT